The rows below give T cell receptor beta chains drawn from one sample of a study of blood T cell repertoires in COVID-19. Data came from immunoSEQ multiplex PCR; TCRdb stores just in-frame clones and leaves some out. The data contain some 140,000 clones, about 85% of them singletons. Sequenced input: peripheral blood. The receptors derive from a man aged 55 to 70 with COVID-19, enrolled during active disease. The CDR3 runs from the conserved cysteine through the conserved F or W. A D gene is named only where the DNA matches it firmly. Clone size is stated in some rows and not others, as once, few, many or a class when expanded.

v_gene	d_gene	abundance	j_gene	CDR3nt	CDR3aa
TRBV14	-	once	TRBJ1-3	TGTGCCAGCAGCCCTGGGCAGGGAAACACCATATATTTT	CASSPGQGNTIYF
TRBV18	-	-	TRBJ1-2	TGTGCCAGCTCACCGCGGGGCGAAAGCGATGGCTACACCTTC	CASSPRGESDGYTF
TRBV27	TRBD1	-	TRBJ1-2	TGTGCCAGCAGTTCCCACGACAGGGGGACTGGCTACACCTTC	CASSSHDRGTGYTF
TRBV28	-	-	TRBJ2-1	TGTGCCAGCAGTTTATTAGGGAGAGAGCAGTTCTTC	CASSLLGREQFF
TRBV7-2	TRBD1	-	TRBJ2-7	TGTGCCAGCAGCCCAGGGGGACAGGGGTCTTACTACGAGCAGTACTTC	CASSPGGQGSYYEQYF
TRBV27	TRBD1	-	TRBJ1-2	TGTGCCAGCGGACAGGGGGCTGGTGGCTACACCTTC	CASGQGAGGYTF
TRBV2	TRBD1	-	TRBJ1-4	TGTGCCAGCAGGGAGGGACAGGGGGCGTTGACTAATGAAAAACTGTTTTTT	CASREGQGALTNEKLFF
TRBV5-1	TRBD1	-	TRBJ1-3	TGCGCCAGCAGCCAGACAGGGGCTGGAAACACCATATATTTT	CASSQTGAGNTIYF
TRBV9	-	once	TRBJ1-4	TGTGCCAGCAGTTATACCGGGACAATGAATGAAAAACTGTTTTTT	CASSYTGTMNEKLFF
TRBV7-8	TRBD2	-	TRBJ2-7	TGTGCCAGCAGCTCCGCGAGGGGACTAGCCTCCTCCTACGAGCAGTACTTC	CASSSARGLASSYEQYF